One and the same sample provided the 18 T cell receptor beta chains below, sequenced in a study of T cell responses to AZD1222 COVID-19 vaccine. Sequenced by immunoSEQ multiplex PCR; TCRdb stores in-frame clones only, minus some. The sample holds about 140,000 clones, roughly 92% seen once. The source was peripheral blood, collected on day 0 of AZD1222 vaccination. The receptors shown here come from an adult in good health.

The chain links TRBV11-2 to TRBJ1-4, with 7 bases fitting TRBD1. J gave up 4 bases and V 5 bases, and 4 bases lay outside the gene matches. This CDR3 is built from 14 residues. CDR1 SGHAT and CDR2 FQNNGV come from the germline V gene. In DNA, the CDR3 is TGTGCCAGCAGCAAGGGACAGCTTAATGAAAAACTGTTTTTT. It codes for CASSKGQLNEKLFF.

This sequence joins TRBV12-1 and TRBJ2-2; the table names TRBD1, a call not compared with the DNA. TRBV12-1 is a documented pseudogene. The CDR3 loop spans 15 amino acids. The CDR3 sequence is CASSYRMENTGELFF. The CDR3 DNA follows: TGTGCCAGCAGCTACAGAATGGAGAACACCGGGGAGCTGTTTTTT.

The chain employs TRBV7-9 and TRBJ2-7; TRBD1 or TRBD2 may be the D gene (6 bases each). Looked up from germline, CDR1 is SEHNR and CDR2 is FQNEAQ (reference sequence). This CDR3 spans 13 amino acids. V was clipped by 5 bases and J by 2 bases, with 10 bases between them. The CDR3 nucleotides are TGTGCCAGCAGCCGCCGGGGGCCCTACGAGCAGTACTTC. Its protein is CASSRRGPYEQYF.

The chain is built from TRBV25-1 and TRBJ2-1; D unresolved. Trimming removed 2 bases at V and 8 bases at J, with 10 bases between. The germline V gene has CDR1 MGHDK and CDR2 SYGVNS. The CDR3 covers 13 residues. The CDR3 nucleotides are TGTGCCAGCAGTGAAGTCCCGATGGATGAGCAGTTCTTC. Its protein is CASSEVPMDEQFF.

This sequence joins TRBV28 and TRBJ1-5; unclear D gene. Trimming stripped 7 bases from V and 3 bases from J, with 13 bases between. The CDR3 extends over 14 amino acids. From germline, CDR1 is MDHEN and CDR2 SYDVKM. The CDR3 DNA is TGTGCCAGCACCCTGAGCAGCCTCAATCAGCCCCAGCATTTT. Amino acid sequence: CASTLSSLNQPQHF.

The chain joins TRBV15 to TRBJ2-1, with 11 bases aligning to TRBD2. The CDR3 totals 18 residues. Trimming removed 1 base from V and 3 bases from J; junction bases left unmatched: 8. Germline values: CDR1 LNHNV, CDR2 YYDKDF (reference sequence). The DNA of the CDR3 is TGTGCCACCAGCAGAGGAACTAGCGGGAGCGGTGTCTACAATGAGCAGTTCTTC. The encoded protein is CATSRGTSGSGVYNEQFF. Based on the CDR3 plus reference TRBV15 and TRBJ2-1, the full variable domain is DAMVIQNPRYQVTQFGKPVTLSCSQTLNHNVMYWYQQKSSQAPKLLFHYYDKDFNNEADTPDNFQSRRPNTSFCFLDIRSPGLGDTAMYLCATSRGTSGSGVYNEQFFGPGTRLTVL.

The chain couples TRBV7-2 to TRBJ2-5, with TRBD1 identical over 10 bases. Germline-derived CDR1 and CDR2 are SGHTA and FQGNSA. Trimming cost V 4 bases and J 5 bases; bases outside gene matches: 4. This CDR3 region has 14 residues. CDR3 region: CASSSDRGRETQYF. The DNA of the CDR3 is TGTGCCAGCAGCTCTGACAGGGGGCGTGAGACCCAGTACTTC.

V is TRBV25-1 and J is TRBJ2-7; D is unresolved. Germline-derived CDR1 and CDR2 are MGHDK and SYGVNS. V lost 8 bases, J lost 2 bases, and 19 bases lay in between. The CDR3 sequence is 15 residues long. In DNA, the CDR3 is TGTGCCAGCGCCCCGGCCGGTAGTGCGGCCTACGAGCAGTACTTC. Translating gives CASAPAGSAAYEQYF.

This sequence joins TRBV28 and TRBJ1-1, with D possibly TRBD1 on 6 matching bases. The CDR3 totals 14 residues. Germline values: CDR1 MDHEN, CDR2 SYDVKM. The germline V and J ends were trimmed by 8 bases and 3 bases, with 16 bases remaining between them. The CDR3 reads CASSLGGVDTEAFF. The CDR3, as DNA: TGTGCCAGCTCCTTAGGGGGGGTGGACACTGAAGCTTTCTTT. Combining the CDR3 with reference TRBV28 and TRBJ1-1 gives the whole variable domain DVKVTQSSRYLVKRTGEKVFLECVQDMDHENMFWYRQDPGLGLRLIYFSYDVKMKEKGDIPEGYSVSREKKERFSLILESASTNQTSMYLCASSLGGVDTEAFFGQGTRLTVV.

The rearrangement links TRBV6-4 to TRBJ2-2; no clear D. This CDR3 spans 14 amino acids. The germline V and J ends were trimmed by 5 bases and 3 bases, with 10 bases remaining between them. Germline V gives CDR1 MRHNA, CDR2 SNTAGT. The CDR3 protein is CASSRDTDTGELFF. The CDR3 DNA follows: TGTGCCAGCAGTAGGGATACAGACACCGGGGAGCTGTTTTTT.

About this clone: The same CDR3 is also encoded by other DNA sequences in this sample. The V and J genes are TRBV27 and TRBJ1-1, with D unresolved. V was cut by 2 bases and J by 1 base, with 5 bases left in between. This CDR3 region has 13 residues. Germline-derived CDR1 and CDR2 are MNHEY and SMNVEV (reference sequence). CDR3 bases: TGTGCCAGCAGTTTAGTAGGGAACACTGAAGCTTTCTTT. Translated: CASSLVGNTEAFF.

The chain recombines TRBV18 with TRBJ2-7, with D unclear. Germline CDR1 and CDR2: KGHSH and LQKENI. V was pared by 2 bases and J by 4 bases, with 9 bases between. This CDR3 has 13 residues. The CDR3 sequence: CASSPIRRYEQYF. CDR3 sequence (DNA): TGTGCCAGCTCACCAATTCGGCGGTACGAGCAGTACTTC.

V is TRBV2 and J is TRBJ2-1; no clear D gene. Per the germline V gene, CDR1 is SNHLY and CDR2 is FYNNEI. The V end lost 6 bases, the J end lost 4 bases, and 10 bases lay between the germline ends. This CDR3 comprises 13 residues. This CDR3 reads CASSGTEYNEQFF. The CDR3 nucleotides read TGTGCCAGCAGCGGAACAGAATACAATGAGCAGTTCTTC.

The chain's CDR3 is CASSLTSGYYNEQFF. The CDR3 DNA follows: TGTGCCAGCAGCTTGACTAGCGGCTACTACAATGAGCAGTTCTTC. This rearrangement joins TRBV5-4 to TRBJ2-1; 8 bases map to TRBD2. Germline V gene lookup returns CDR1 SGHNT and CDR2 YYREEE (reference sequence). The CDR3 length is 15 residues. J gave up 3 bases and V 1 base, and 3 bases lay outside the gene matches. Full variable domain (missing parts from reference TRBV5-4 and TRBJ2-1): ETGVTQSPTHLIKTRGQQVTLRCSSQSGHNTVSWYQQALGQGPQFIFQYYREEENGRGNFPPRFSGLQFPNYSSELNVNALELDDSALYLCASSLTSGYYNEQFFGPGTRLTVL.

V and J are TRBV19 and TRBJ2-5; D gene uncertain. Germline V gives CDR1 LNHDA, CDR2 SQIVND (reference sequence). V was clipped by 3 bases and J by 5 bases, with 4 bases between them. The CDR3 is made up of 11 amino acids. The CDR3 here is CASSMAETQYF. As DNA, the CDR3 is TGTGCCAGTAGTATGGCGGAGACCCAGTACTTC.

V and J are TRBV19 and TRBJ1-5, with 7 bases aligning to TRBD1. The germline V gene has CDR1 LNHDA and CDR2 SQIVND (reference sequence). Germline trimming cut 3 bases from V and 2 bases from J; bases unmatched to any gene: 7. CDR3 size: 16 residues. CDR3 sequence reads: CASSIRGQWGNQPQHF. DNA for the CDR3: TGTGCCAGTAGTATTAGGGGGCAATGGGGCAATCAGCCCCAGCATTTT. Full variable domain (rest looked up from reference TRBV19 and TRBJ1-5): DGGITQSPKYLFRKEGQNVTLSCEQNLNHDAMYWYRQDPGQGLRLIYYSQIVNDFQKGDIAEGYSVSREKKESFPLTVTSAQKNPTAFYLCASSIRGQWGNQPQHFGDGTRLSIL.

This chain joins TRBV7-9 and TRBJ1-4; the D gene is possibly TRBD1 (5 bases). V lost 5 bases, J lost 10 bases, and 11 bases lay in between. This CDR3 is 12 amino acids long. The germline CDR1 and CDR2 sequences are SEHNR and FQNEAQ (reference sequence). CDR3 sequence: CASSPKRGKLFF. Written as DNA, the CDR3 is TGTGCCAGCAGCCCCAAAAGGGGAAAACTGTTTTTT.

The chain couples TRBV7-9 to TRBJ1-4; the D is unclear. Trimming removed 3 bases at V and 6 bases at J, with 17 bases between. This CDR3 spans 16 amino acids. Germline CDR1 reads SEHNR; CDR2 reads FQNEAQ (reference sequence). The CDR3 bases are TGTGCCAGCAGCTTGGGAGCGGTTGGCTCCCATGAAAAACTGTTTTTT. Encoded protein: CASSLGAVGSHEKLFF.